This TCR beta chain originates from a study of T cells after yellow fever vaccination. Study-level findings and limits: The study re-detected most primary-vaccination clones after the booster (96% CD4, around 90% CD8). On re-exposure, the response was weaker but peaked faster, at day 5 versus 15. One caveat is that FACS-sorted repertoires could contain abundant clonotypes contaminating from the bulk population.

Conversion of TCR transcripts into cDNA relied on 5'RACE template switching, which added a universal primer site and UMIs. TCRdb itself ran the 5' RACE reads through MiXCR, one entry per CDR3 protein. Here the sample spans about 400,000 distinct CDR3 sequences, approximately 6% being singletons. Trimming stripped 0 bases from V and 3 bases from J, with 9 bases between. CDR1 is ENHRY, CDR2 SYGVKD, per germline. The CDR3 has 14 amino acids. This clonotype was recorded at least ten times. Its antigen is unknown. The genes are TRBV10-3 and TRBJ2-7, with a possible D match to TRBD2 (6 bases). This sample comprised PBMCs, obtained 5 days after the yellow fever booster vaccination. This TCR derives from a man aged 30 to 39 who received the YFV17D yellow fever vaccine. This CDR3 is CAISESGTYYEQYF. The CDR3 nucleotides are TGTGCCATCAGTGAGTCCGGGACTTACTACGAGCAGTACTTC.